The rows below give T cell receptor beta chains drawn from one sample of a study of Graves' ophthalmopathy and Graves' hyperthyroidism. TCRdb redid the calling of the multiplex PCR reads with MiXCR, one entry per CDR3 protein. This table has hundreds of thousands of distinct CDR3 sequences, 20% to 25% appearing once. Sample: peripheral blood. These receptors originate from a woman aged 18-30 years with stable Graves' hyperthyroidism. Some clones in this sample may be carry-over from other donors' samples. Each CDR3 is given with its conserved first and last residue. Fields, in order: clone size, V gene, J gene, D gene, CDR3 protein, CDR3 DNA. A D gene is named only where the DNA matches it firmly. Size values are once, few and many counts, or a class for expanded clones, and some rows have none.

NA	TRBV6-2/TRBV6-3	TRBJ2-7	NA	CASRAYGRGRSPSYEQYF	TGTGCCAGCAGGGCGTACGGTCGGGGGAGGTCTCCCTCCTACGAGCAGTACTTC
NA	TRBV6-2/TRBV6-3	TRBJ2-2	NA	CASRRGHDTGELFF	TGTGCCAGCAGAAGGGGACACGACACCGGGGAGCTGTTTTTT
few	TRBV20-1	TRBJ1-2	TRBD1	CSAGQGQANYGYTF	TGCAGTGCTGGACAGGGGCAAGCTAACTATGGCTACACCTTC
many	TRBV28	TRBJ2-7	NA	CASSLISLPEQYF	TGTGCCAGCAGTTTAATATCCCTCCCCGAGCAGTACTTC
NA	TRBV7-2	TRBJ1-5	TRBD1	CASSLVARTGAINQPQHF	TGTGCCAGCAGCTTAGTCGCCCGGACAGGGGCTATCAATCAGCCCCAGCATTTT
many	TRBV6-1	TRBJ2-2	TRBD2	CASSELGGEFGELFF	TGTGCCAGCAGTGAACTGGGGGGGGAATTCGGGGAGCTGTTTTTT
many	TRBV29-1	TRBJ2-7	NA	CSVEAWDGRPYEQYF	TGCAGCGTTGAAGCTTGGGACGGAAGACCCTACGAGCAGTACTTC
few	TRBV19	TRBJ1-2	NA	CASRTGLGYTF	TGTGCCAGTAGAACAGGGCTTGGCTACACCTTC
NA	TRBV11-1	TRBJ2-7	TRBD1	CASSLAGDSGYEQYF	TGTGCCAGCAGCTTAGCCGGGGACAGCGGCTACGAGCAGTACTTC
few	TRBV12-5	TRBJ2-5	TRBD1	CASGLAGGARETQYF	TGTGCTAGTGGTTTGGCAGGGGGCGCGAGGGAGACCCAGTACTTC
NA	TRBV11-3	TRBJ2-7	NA	CASSFLTDTYEQYF	TGTGCCAGCAGCTTCCTGACAGACACCTACGAGCAGTACTTC
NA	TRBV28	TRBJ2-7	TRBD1	CASRGRQGPYEQYF	TGTGCCAGCAGGGGTAGACAGGGACCCTACGAGCAGTACTTC
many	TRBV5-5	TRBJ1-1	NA	CASSLAAYSEAFF	TGTGCCAGCAGCTTGGCCGCGTACAGTGAAGCTTTCTTT
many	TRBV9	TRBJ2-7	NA	CASSGPYSYEQYF	TGTGCCAGCAGCGGACCGTATAGCTACGAGCAGTACTTC
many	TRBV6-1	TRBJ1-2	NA	CASRGGQVRNGYTF	TGTGCCAGCAGGGGCGGCCAGGTCAGGAATGGCTACACCTTC
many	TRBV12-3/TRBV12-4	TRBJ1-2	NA	CASSFTDPLYGYTF	TGTGCCAGCAGTTTTACGGACCCGTTGTATGGCTACACCTTC
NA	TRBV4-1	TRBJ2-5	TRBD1	CASSQPRQGAVETQYF	TGCGCCAGCAGCCAACCTAGACAGGGGGCAGTGGAGACCCAGTACTTC
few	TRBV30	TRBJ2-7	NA	CAWSRGGQRTYEQYF	TGTGCCTGGTCCAGGGGAGGCCAGAGAACCTACGAGCAGTACTTC
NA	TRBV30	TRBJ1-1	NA	CAFAGHTEAFF	TGTGCCTTCGCGGGGCACACTGAAGCTTTCTTT
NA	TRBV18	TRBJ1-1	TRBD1	CASSPRQGSYTEAFF	TGTGCCAGCTCACCCCGACAGGGGTCGTACACTGAAGCTTTCTTT
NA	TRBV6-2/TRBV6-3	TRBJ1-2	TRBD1	CASSSLSRGPLNGYTF	TGTGCCAGCAGTTCCCTCAGCAGGGGGCCCCTAAACGGCTACACCTTC
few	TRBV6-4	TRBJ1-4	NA	CASSDQGREKLFF	TGTGCCAGCAGTGATCAGGGGAGAGAAAAACTGTTTTTT
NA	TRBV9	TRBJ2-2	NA	CASSVEAVNTGELFF	TGTGCCAGCAGCGTAGAGGCAGTGAACACCGGGGAGCTGTTTTTT
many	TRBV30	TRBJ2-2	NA	CAWSVGSVELFF	TGTGCCTGGAGTGTAGGGTCCGTGGAGCTGTTTTTT
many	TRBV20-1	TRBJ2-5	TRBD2	CSAREGGTHQETQYF	TGCAGTGCTAGAGAGGGAGGGACCCACCAAGAGACCCAGTACTTC
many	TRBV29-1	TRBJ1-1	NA	CSVDQGKPEAFF	TGCAGCGTTGATCAGGGTAAGCCTGAAGCTTTCTTT
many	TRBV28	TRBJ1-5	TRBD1	CASTPTGKDYSNQPQHF	TGTGCCAGCACCCCGACAGGGAAAGATTATAGCAATCAGCCCCAGCATTTT
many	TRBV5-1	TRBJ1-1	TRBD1	CASSPRTGGVMVEAFF	TGCGCCAGCAGCCCTAGGACAGGGGGCGTAATGGTTGAAGCTTTCTTT
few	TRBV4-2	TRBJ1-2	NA	CASSPTTGAFPYGYTF	TGTGCCAGCAGCCCCACGACAGGAGCCTTCCCTTATGGCTACACCTTC
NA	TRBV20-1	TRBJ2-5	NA	CSATPSTWVETQYF	TGCAGTGCTACACCCTCAACGTGGGTCGAGACCCAGTACTTC
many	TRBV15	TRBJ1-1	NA	CATSRDGGWTEAFF	TGTGCCACCAGCAGAGATGGGGGTTGGACTGAAGCTTTCTTT
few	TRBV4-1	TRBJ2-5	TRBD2	CASSPPPNLAGGQETQYF	TGCGCCAGCAGCCCCCCCCCCAATCTAGCGGGGGGGCAAGAGACCCAGTACTTC
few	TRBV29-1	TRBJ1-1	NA	CSVEGTWGDVNTEAFF	TGCAGCGTTGAAGGAACTTGGGGCGACGTGAACACTGAAGCTTTCTTT
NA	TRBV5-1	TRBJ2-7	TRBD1	CASSFDRGSYEQYF	TGCGCCAGCAGCTTCGACAGGGGCTCCTACGAGCAGTACTTC
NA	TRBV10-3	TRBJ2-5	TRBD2	CAIRNTSAQETQYF	TGTGCCATCAGGAACACTAGCGCCCAAGAGACCCAGTACTTC
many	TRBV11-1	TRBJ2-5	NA	CASSEPTSTGETQYF	TGTGCCAGCAGCGAACCTACTAGTACTGGCGAGACCCAGTACTTC
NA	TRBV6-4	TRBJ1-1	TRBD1	CASSDPWTGRNTEAFF	TGTGCCAGCAGTGACCCCTGGACAGGGCGGAACACTGAAGCTTTCTTT
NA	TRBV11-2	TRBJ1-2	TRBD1	CASSSGTGFGYTF	TGTGCCAGCAGCTCCGGGACAGGGTTTGGCTACACCTTC
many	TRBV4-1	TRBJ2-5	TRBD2	CASSPGGRTQYF	TGCGCCAGCAGCCCGGGAGGAAGGACCCAGTACTTC
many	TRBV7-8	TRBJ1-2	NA	CASAEIGYTF	TGTGCCAGCGCCGAAATTGGCTACACCTTC
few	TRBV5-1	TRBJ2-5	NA	CASSLPAEVETQYF	TGCGCCAGCAGCTTGCCAGCGGAGGTGGAGACCCAGTACTTC
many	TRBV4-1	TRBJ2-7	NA	CASSQGTRASYEQYF	TGCGCCAGCAGCCAAGGGACAAGGGCCTCCTACGAGCAGTACTTC
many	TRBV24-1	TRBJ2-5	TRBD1	CATSDVTRGQGTQYF	TGTGCCACCAGTGACGTGACGAGGGGGCAAGGGACCCAGTACTTC
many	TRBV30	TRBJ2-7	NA	CAWSVSYEQYF	TGTGCCTGGAGTGTTTCCTACGAGCAGTACTTC
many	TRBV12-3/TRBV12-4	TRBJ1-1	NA	CASSLMGAVGTEAFF	TGTGCCAGCAGTTTAATGGGGGCCGTGGGCACTGAAGCTTTCTTT
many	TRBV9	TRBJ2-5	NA	CASSAGLSETQYF	TGTGCCAGCAGCGCAGGGTTGTCGGAGACCCAGTACTTC
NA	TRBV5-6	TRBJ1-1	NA	CASSRPQGLAEAFF	TGTGCCAGCAGCCGTCCCCAGGGCTTGGCTGAAGCTTTCTTT
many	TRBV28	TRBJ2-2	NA	CASRDTTGELFF	TGTGCCAGCAGAGACACTACCGGGGAGCTGTTTTTT
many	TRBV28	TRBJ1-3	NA	CASSFGLFTSGNTIYF	TGTGCCAGCAGTTTCGGACTCTTTACCTCTGGAAACACCATATATTTT
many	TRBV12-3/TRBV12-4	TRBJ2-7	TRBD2	CASSLTPTGGSYEQYF	TGTGCCAGCAGTTTAACGCCAACGGGAGGCTCCTACGAGCAGTACTTC
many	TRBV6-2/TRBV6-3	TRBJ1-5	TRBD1	CASRPGTGSYRPQHF	TGTGCCAGCCGGCCCGGGACAGGGTCCTATCGGCCCCAGCATTTT
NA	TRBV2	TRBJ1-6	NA	CASSVDSNSPLHF	TGTGCCAGCAGTGTTGACAGCAATTCACCCCTCCACTTT